These 21 T cell receptor beta chains share one sample of origin, sequenced in a study of blood T cell repertoires in COVID-19. Produced via immunoSEQ multiplex PCR; TCRdb's table is partial and in-frame only. Seen here are around 250,000 clones, over 80% observed once, and the top ten hold roughly a tenth. Material for sequencing was peripheral blood. The receptors were gathered from a woman aged 70-85 years with COVID-19, enrolled during active disease.

The rearrangement links TRBV5-4 to TRBJ2-5; the match to TRBD1 covers 10 bases. The CDR3 contains 16 residues. Looked up from germline, CDR1 is SGHNT and CDR2 is YYREEE (reference sequence). The trim removed 0 bases at V and 5 bases at J, leaving 7 bases unmatched. DNA for the CDR3: TGTGCCAGCAGCTTGGGGCCGGGACAGGGGTTCGAGACCCAGTACTTC. This translates into CASSLGPGQGFETQYF.

J is TRBJ1-5 and V is TRBV6-6; 10 bases fit TRBD1. CDR3 length equals 14 residues. The J segment lost 6 bases and the V segment lost 7 bases, leaving 6 bases of the junction unmatched. Germline V CDR1 and CDR2: MNHNY, SVGAGI (reference sequence). The CDR3 region is CASTKTGGGQPQHF. CDR3 nucleotides: TGTGCCAGCACCAAGACAGGGGGCGGTCAGCCCCAGCATTTT.

This chain joins TRBV7-9 and TRBJ2-3; TRBD2 is a possible D gene (6 bases). The CDR3 loop spans 16 amino acids. Trimming took off 4 bases at V and 1 base at J, with 15 bases between the two ends. From germline, CDR1 is SEHNR and CDR2 FQNEAQ (reference sequence). CDR3 residues: CASSSPWRGRTDTQYF. CDR3 nucleotides: TGTGCCAGCAGCTCCCCCTGGAGGGGACGCACAGATACGCAGTATTTT.

The chain couples TRBV5-1 to TRBJ1-2; 7 bases agree with TRBD1. In germline, CDR1 is SGHRS, CDR2 YFSETQ. V shed 5 bases, J shed 2 bases, and the junction held 6 bases outside the gene matches. CDR3 length: 14 residues. CDR3 residues: CASRRDSSNYGYTF. CDR3 nucleotides: TGCGCCAGCAGAAGGGACAGTTCGAACTATGGCTACACCTTC.

V is TRBV5-4 and J is TRBJ2-7; the match to TRBD1 covers 9 bases. The CDR3 runs to 15 residues. CDR1 and CDR2 (germline): SGHNT, YYREEE (reference sequence). The V gene end was trimmed by 4 bases and the J gene end by 3 bases; junction bases not matched to a gene: 8. The CDR3: CASSEGQGFIYEQYF. CDR3 nucleotides: TGTGCCAGCAGCGAGGGACAGGGTTTTATCTACGAGCAGTACTTC.

The J gene is TRBJ1-5, the V gene TRBV30; D is possibly TRBD1 (5 bases). This CDR3 has 19 amino acids. Germline lookup yields CDR1 GTSNPN and CDR2 SVGIG (reference sequence). V was pared by 2 bases and J by 2 bases, with 25 bases between. The CDR3 sequence is CAWSRVFYRPKDGNQPQHF. In DNA form, the CDR3 reads TGTGCCTGGAGTCGGGTTTTCTACAGGCCCAAAGATGGCAATCAGCCCCAGCATTTT. The variable domain in full, completed from reference TRBV30 and TRBJ1-5, reads SQTIHQWPATLVQPVGSPLSLECTVEGTSNPNLYWYRQAAGRGLQLLFYSVGIGQISSEVPQNLSASRPQDRQFILSSKKLLLSDSGFYLCAWSRVFYRPKDGNQPQHFGDGTRLSIL.

The V call is TRBV6-1, the J call TRBJ2-5, with D unresolved. The CDR3 covers 13 residues. Trimming removed 7 bases from V and 5 bases from J, with 14 bases in between. In germline, CDR1 is MNHNS, CDR2 SASEGT. CDR3 region: CASTKPGSETQYF. The DNA for the CDR3 is TGTGCCAGCACCAAGCCCGGGTCCGAGACCCAGTACTTC.

V usage is TRBV7-2 and J usage is TRBJ2-4; a possible D gene is TRBD1 (6 bases). Trimming took 5 bases from V and 2 from J, leaving 10 bases between them. The CDR3 extends over 14 amino acids. CDR1 and CDR2 from the germline V gene are SGHTA and FQGNSA. The CDR3 here is CASSRDTTKNIQYF. The DNA for the CDR3 is TGTGCCAGCAGCCGGGACACCACCAAAAACATTCAGTACTTC.

The chain carries TRBV10-3 and TRBJ2-2, with 7 bases matching TRBD2. The CDR3 is 13 amino acids. After removal of 11 bases from V and 2 bases from J, the junction contained 5 bases not matched to a gene. The V gene's germline CDR1 is ENHRY and CDR2 SYGVKD. Here the CDR3 reads CAVSGYNTGELFF. The CDR3 DNA is TGTGCCGTTAGCGGGTACAACACCGGGGAGCTGTTTTTT.

This clone occurred once. The rearrangement uses TRBV7-9 and TRBJ1-2; no firm D call. The germline V and J ends were trimmed by 5 bases and 0 bases, with 13 bases remaining between them. CDR3 length equals 15 residues. The germline CDR1 and CDR2 sequences are SEHNR and FQNEAQ (reference sequence). The CDR3 here is CASSPVGQTNYGYTF. For the CDR3, the DNA is TGTGCCAGCAGCCCAGTGGGCCAAACTAACTATGGCTACACCTTC.

The chain links TRBV5-5 to TRBJ1-3, with D perhaps TRBD1 (5 bases). V was cut by 0 bases and J by 0 bases, with 7 bases left in between. CDR1 SGHKS and CDR2 YYEKEE come from the germline V gene (reference sequence). The CDR3 consists of 15 residues. The CDR3 loop is CASSLGQSSGNTIYF. CDR3 nucleotides: TGTGCCAGCAGCTTGGGACAGAGCTCTGGAAACACCATATATTTT.

V is TRBV10-3 and J is TRBJ2-2; 7 bases agree with TRBD2. Germline assignment: CDR1 ENHRY and CDR2 SYGVKD. With V trimmed by 3 bases and J by 2 bases, 6 bases remained unmatched. The CDR3 contains 16 residues. This chain's CDR3 is CAISDTGGSNTGELFF. Written as DNA, the CDR3 is TGTGCCATCAGTGATACGGGCGGGAGTAACACCGGGGAGCTGTTTTTT.

This clone is a singleton in its sample. This sequence joins TRBV15 and TRBJ1-4, with 7 nucleotides matching TRBD1. After removal of 3 bases from V and 5 bases from J, the junction contained 6 bases not matched to a gene. Germline CDR1 is LNHNV and CDR2 is YYDKDF (reference sequence). This CDR3 comprises 15 residues. The CDR3 DNA follows: TGTGCCACCAGCAGTCGGGGACAGAGAAATGAAAAACTGTTTTTT. Translated, it gives CATSSRGQRNEKLFF.

The chain joins TRBV24-1 to TRBJ2-3; a possible D gene is TRBD1 (7 bases). CDR3 length: 17 amino acids. Per the germline V gene, CDR1 is KGHDR and CDR2 is SFDVKD. The ends were cut back, 4 bases at V and 5 bases at J, with 21 bases in the middle. DNA of the CDR3: TGTGCCACCAGTGAAAGGGGGCGAGTCGGGAGTGGAGATACGCAGTATTTT. Its translation is CATSERGRVGSGDTQYF.

The V and J genes are TRBV6-6 and TRBJ1-5; tentatively, D is TRBD1 (6 bases). Trimming took 5 bases from V and 7 from J, leaving 21 bases between them. Per the germline V gene, CDR1 is MNHNY and CDR2 is SVGAGI (reference sequence). The CDR3 covers 16 residues. The DNA for the CDR3 is TGTGCCAGCAGTACAAATGGACAGTCCTCGGGCCAGCCCCAGCATTTT. It specifies CASSTNGQSSGQPQHF.

The chain carries TRBV9 and TRBJ1-1, with D hard to call. Trimming cost V 5 bases and J 4 bases, with 12 bases left between them. The CDR3 totals 13 residues. Germline V gives CDR1 SGDLS, CDR2 YYNGEE. The CDR3 nucleotides read TGTGCCAGCAGTGACAACTCTCCCACTGAAGCTTTCTTT. This codes for CASSDNSPTEAFF.

The chain combines TRBV28 with TRBJ2-1; a possible D gene is TRBD2 (6 bases). V lost 3 bases and J 0 bases, leaving 18 bases between the germline ends. The germline V gene encodes CDR1 MDHEN and CDR2 SYDVKM. CDR3 size: 18 residues. DNA of the CDR3: TGTGCCAGCAGTTTCATCTCGGGGACTTTTAACTCCTACAATGAGCAGTTCTTC. Translation gives CASSFISGTFNSYNEQFF.

CDR3: CASSISGSETQYF. The DNA for the CDR3 is TGTGCCAGCAGTATCAGCGGGAGTGAGACCCAGTACTTC. The chain carries TRBV6-5 and TRBJ2-5; 8 bases fit TRBD2. Germline trimming cut 5 bases from V and 5 bases from J; bases unmatched to any gene: 4. Germline V gives CDR1 MNHEY, CDR2 SVGAGI. There are 13 residues in the CDR3.

The chain joins TRBV15 to TRBJ1-2; D remains ambiguous. CDR1 LNHNV and CDR2 YYDKDF come from the germline V gene (reference sequence). The CDR3 consists of 14 residues. V was pared by 0 bases and J by 3 bases, with 8 bases between. The CDR3 sequence: CATSRDRGDYGYTF. The DNA for the CDR3 is TGTGCCACCAGCAGAGATCGGGGAGACTATGGCTACACCTTC.

This sequence joins TRBV3-1 (or the pseudogene TRBV3-2) and TRBJ2-3, with D possibly TRBD2 on 5 matching bases. This CDR3 comprises 16 residues. Germline-derived CDR1 and CDR2 are LGHDT and YNNKEL (reference sequence). V shed 3 bases and J shed 3 bases, with 16 bases lying between them. CDR3: CASSQRDQLSTDTQYF. CDR3 DNA sequence: TGTGCCAGCAGCCAGAGGGATCAGCTGTCTACAGATACGCAGTATTTT.

Points on this clone: This CDR3 is also generated by other DNA sequences in the sample. This chain joins TRBV12-3 or TRBV12-4 and TRBJ2-2; D is uncertain. This CDR3 region has 12 residues. V was clipped by 3 bases and J by 6 bases, with 5 bases between them. Here the CDR3 DNA reads TGTGCCAGCAGTTTGGCACCCGGGGAGCTGTTTTTT. Translated, it gives CASSLAPGELFF.